This T cell receptor (beta chain) was documented in a study of T cells after yellow fever vaccination (dated by TCRdb to between 2018 and 2021). As for the study more broadly: The SMART-Seq v4 Ultra Low Input RNA kit was used to prepare libraries from fractions with low cell numbers. To follow T-cell clones before and after primary and booster YFV17D yellow fever vaccination, bulk TCR alpha and beta repertoires were sequenced over time. Two healthy male donors made up the cohort, one aged 18 to 30 years and the other aged 30 to 40 years. Bulk PBMC replicates and cell subsets were isolated from blood drawn at multiple timepoints before and after both primary and secondary immunization. Findings and caveats that apply to the study as a whole: Computational filtering was needed because FACS-sorted repertoires could contain abundant contaminating clonotypes from the bulk population. The study included only a couple of donors, which limits how far the findings can be generalized. Most clones expanded after primary vaccination were re-detected after the booster (about 95% of CD4 and 88% of CD8), suggesting broad memory maintenance. A small share of clonotypes was detected in both CD4 and CD8 compartments, with the overlap likely arising from convergent recombination. The secondary T-cell response was weaker than the primary response but faster, peaking on day 5 instead of day 15.

Measured from the cysteine to the phenylalanine, the CDR3 is 13 residues long. The CDR3 DNA has 39 bases and is translated from base 1. V is clipped by 3 bases and J by 4 bases, and the sequence between their germline boundaries is 9 bases long. This clonotype was seen many times. Its antigen specificity is not known. Nothing much larger sits one base from this clone, and base qualities are not available. The sample's treatment or condition, from its label and the paper: live attenuated yellow fever vaccine strain. Two biological replicates of bulk PBMCs were collected at each blood-draw timepoint. A standard Ficoll-Paque protocol was used to isolate PBMCs from peripheral blood. TriZol was used to extract RNA from bulk PBMCs, CD4 and CD8 fractions, and dextramer-positive and dextramer-negative fractions. TCR cDNA was made using 5'RACE template switching, a step that added a universal primer site and unique molecular identifiers. Priming for cDNA synthesis came from both the TCR alpha and TCR beta constant segments. Two PCR steps were used to amplify libraries, with sample barcodes and sequencing adapters being added in the second step. Libraries were sequenced on Illumina HiSeq 2500 (2x100 bp) or NovaSeq (2x150 bp). As for how the authors treated the data: MIGEC was used to demultiplex reads and collapse the reads into UMI consensus sequences, and MiXCR was used for V(D)J alignment. Using edgeR on replicate PBMC samples, clonotypes were called vaccine-responding if FDR was below 0.01 and the log2 fold change was above 5 up to day 15. Each bulk clonotype was labeled CD4 or CD8 based on which sequenced repertoire, CD4 or CD8, contained the clonotype at higher abundance. TCRdb cleaned the public reads at Q25 with fastp, built clones with MiXCR and kept in-frame beta chains. Merged by CDR3 protein, the rows form single entries marked with the most common genes and DNA. TCRdb, rather than the study authors, made the V and J calls. The sample records some 600,000 distinct CDR3 sequences, approximately 13% of which are singletons. About 15% of the sample rests with the top ten.

The input for sequencing was PBMCs, taken on the day of the yellow fever booster vaccination. The sequence is built from TRBV12-3 or TRBV12-4 and TRBJ1-1; the D gene is perhaps TRBD1, on 5 matching bases. This clonotype originated in a man aged 30 to 45 who received the YFV17D yellow fever vaccine. CDR3 protein: CASSLGGFTEAFF. The DNA sequence is TGTGCCAGCAGTTTGGGGGGGTTCACTGAAGCTTTCTTT.